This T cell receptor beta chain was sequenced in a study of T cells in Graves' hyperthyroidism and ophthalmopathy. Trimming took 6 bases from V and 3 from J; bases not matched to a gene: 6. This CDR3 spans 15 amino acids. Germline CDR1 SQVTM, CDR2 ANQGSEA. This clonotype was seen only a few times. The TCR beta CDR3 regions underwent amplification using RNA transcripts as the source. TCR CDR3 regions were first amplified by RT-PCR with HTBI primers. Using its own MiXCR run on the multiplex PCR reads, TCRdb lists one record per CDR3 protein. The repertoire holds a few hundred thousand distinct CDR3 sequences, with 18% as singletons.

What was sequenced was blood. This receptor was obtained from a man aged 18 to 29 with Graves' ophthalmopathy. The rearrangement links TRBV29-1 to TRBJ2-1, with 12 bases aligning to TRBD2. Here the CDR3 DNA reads TGCAGCGTGATACTAGCGGGGGGTTACTACAATGAGCAGTTCTTC. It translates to CSVILAGGYYNEQFF.